This T cell receptor beta chain is drawn from a study of cytomegalovirus exposure and HLA in healthy donors. General observations from the study: In a later analysis, TCR beta V- and J-gene trimming was associated with a missense DCLRE1C variant. HLA restriction was apparent for most CMV-associated TCR beta chains in a later analysis. In a later analysis, HLA-associated TCR beta chains were more clonally expanded than equally common others.

It was with 60 Vbeta and 13 Jbeta primers that the PCR ran. Libraries were prepared by immunoSEQ multiplex PCR; TCRdb keeps only in-frame clonotypes and omits some of them. The top ten hold about 2.2% of the sample, which has 120,000 to 150,000 clones, around four fifths seen once. The V gene's germline CDR1 is MDHEN and CDR2 SYDVKM. This CDR3 is built from 12 residues. V dropped 7 bases and J dropped 4 bases, with 11 bases sitting between them. With respect to this clone: Its specificity is unknown.

The sequence came from a man aged 25 to 40 in good health and CMV-seronegative. Sequencing was done on a sample of PBMCs. This sequence joins TRBV28 and TRBJ2-7, with D unclear. The CDR3 region has the DNA TGTGCCAGCACTCGGCGGTTTTACGAGCAGTACTTC. Translating gives CASTRRFYEQYF.